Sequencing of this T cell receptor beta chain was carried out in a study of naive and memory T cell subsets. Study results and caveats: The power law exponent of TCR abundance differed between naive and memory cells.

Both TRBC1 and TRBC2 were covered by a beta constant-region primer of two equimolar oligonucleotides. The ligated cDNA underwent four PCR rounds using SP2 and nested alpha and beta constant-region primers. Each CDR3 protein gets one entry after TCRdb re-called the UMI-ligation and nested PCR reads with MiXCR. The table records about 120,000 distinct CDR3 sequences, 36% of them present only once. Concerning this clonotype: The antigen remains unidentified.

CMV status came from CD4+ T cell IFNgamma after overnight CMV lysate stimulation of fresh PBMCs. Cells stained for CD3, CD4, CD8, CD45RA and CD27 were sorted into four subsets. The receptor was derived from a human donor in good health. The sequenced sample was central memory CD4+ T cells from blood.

DNA for the CDR3: TGTGCCAGCAGCGAAAATTACGAGCAGTACTTC. It yields the protein CASSENYEQYF. The chain carries TRBV13 and TRBJ2-7; D gene uncertain. Per germline, CDR1 PRHDT and CDR2 FYEKMQ (reference sequence). The germline V and J ends were trimmed by 5 bases and 4 bases, with 6 bases remaining between them. This CDR3 comprises 11 residues.